This T cell receptor (beta chain) was recorded in a study of technical replicates of blood from a handful of donors. CDR3 size: 16 residues. V shed 6 bases and J 4 bases; nucleotides not matched to a gene: 9. The germline V gene encodes CDR1 LNHDA and CDR2 SQIVND (reference sequence). Measured with immunoSEQ multiplex PCR; TCRdb has only the in-frame clones, and not every one. The profile shows 55,000 to 80,000 clones, around 97% of them singletons. This TCR came from a human donor in good health. This rearrangement joins TRBV19 to TRBJ1-5, with 10 bases identical to TRBD1. Sequencing was performed on T cells isolated from PBMCs. The CDR3 loop reads CASSTRTGGSNQPQHF. CDR3 coding DNA: TGTGCCAGTAGCACCCGGACAGGGGGGTCGAATCAGCCCCAGCATTTT.